The 28 T cell receptor beta chains below were found in one sample sequenced in a study of blood T cell repertoires in COVID-19. TCRdb keeps only in-frame clones here, not all; method: immunoSEQ multiplex PCR. The sample contains about 120,000 clones, about 89% of which appear only once. The sequencing input was peripheral blood. The receptors derive from a human donor with acute or convalescent COVID-19. The donor label of this sample is uncertain.

The rearrangement uses TRBV9 and TRBJ2-1; a weak D match, TRBD2 (5 bases). CDR1 and CDR2 (germline): SGDLS, YYNGEE. The CDR3 sequence is 16 residues long. V lost 0 bases to trimming and J lost 0 bases, with 10 bases between them. The CDR3 DNA sequence: TGTGCCAGCAGCGTAGGGAGGAGTGGCTCCTACAATGAGCAGTTCTTC. It is translated as CASSVGRSGSYNEQFF.

This sequence joins TRBV3-1 (or the pseudogene TRBV3-2) and TRBJ2-7; D is possibly TRBD2 (6 bases). V was cut by 1 base and J by 2 bases, with 12 bases left in between. From germline, CDR1 is LGHDT and CDR2 YNNKEL (reference sequence). The CDR3 spans 15 residues. In DNA form, the CDR3 reads TGTGCCAGCAGCCAAGGGCTAGCGATGCCCTACGAGCAGTACTTC. As protein: CASSQGLAMPYEQYF.

The chain employs TRBV18 and TRBJ1-3; 7 bases match TRBD1. Germline-derived CDR1 and CDR2 are KGHSH and LQKENI. The CDR3 runs to 16 residues. With 6 bases clipped from V and 1 base from J, the junction kept 9 bases outside the gene matches. The CDR3 sequence is CASSPQGGESGNTIYF. The CDR3 DNA reads TGTGCCAGCTCGCCCCAGGGGGGAGAATCTGGAAACACCATATATTTT. The variable domain in full, with the rest retrieved from reference TRBV18 and TRBJ1-3, is NAGVMQNPRHLVRRRGQEARLRCSPMKGHSHVYWYRQLPEEGLKFMVYLQKENIIDESGMPKERFSAEFPKEGPSILRIQQVVRGDSAAYFCASSPQGGESGNTIYFGEGSWLTVV.

The rearrangement links TRBV11-2 to TRBJ1-6; D might be TRBD1 (5 bases). Trimming removed 4 bases from V and 1 base from J, with 11 bases in between. The CDR3 extends over 16 amino acids. Per germline, CDR1 SGHAT and CDR2 FQNNGV. In nucleotides, the CDR3 is TGTGCCAGCAGCTCGGGGGGGAATTCCTATAATTCACCCCTCCACTTT. Translating it yields CASSSGGNSYNSPLHF. The full variable domain, rest sourced from reference TRBV11-2 and TRBJ1-6, is EAGVAQSPRYKIIEKRQSVAFWCNPISGHATLYWYQQILGQGPKLLIQFQNNGVVDDSQLPKDRFSAERLKGVDSTLKIQPAKLEDSAVYLCASSSGGNSYNSPLHFGNGTRLTVT.

This chain joins TRBV28 and TRBJ1-2; D is ambiguous. The V gene's germline CDR1 is MDHEN and CDR2 SYDVKM. Trimming removed 6 bases at V and 3 bases at J, with 8 bases between. This CDR3 spans 12 amino acids. The CDR3 DNA reads as TGTGCCAGCAGAGAAACTTACTATGGCTACACCTTC. Translated, it gives CASRETYYGYTF.

The rearrangement links TRBV7-3 to TRBJ1-6, with D perhaps TRBD1 (5 bases). CDR3 size: 14 residues. Trimming stripped 3 bases from V and 7 bases from J, with 10 bases between. Per the germline V gene, CDR1 is SGHTA and CDR2 is FQGTGA. The CDR3 reads CASSFDSPNSPLHF. CDR3 DNA sequence: TGTGCCAGCAGCTTCGACAGCCCCAATTCACCCCTCCACTTT.

The chain couples TRBV28 to TRBJ1-2; 7 bases are a match to TRBD1. This CDR3 has 14 residues. CDR1 is MDHEN, CDR2 SYDVKM, per germline. V gave up 8 bases and J gave up 8 bases; unmatched junction bases: 14. The CDR3 nucleotides are TGTGCCAGCCAACGACAGGGACCGCTATTGGGCTACACCTTC. Its translation: CASQRQGPLLGYTF.

The chain employs TRBV28 and TRBJ2-7; 8 positions agree with TRBD1. The CDR3 runs to 14 residues. The germline gives CDR1 MDHEN, CDR2 SYDVKM. V gave up 1 base and J gave up 7 bases; unmatched junction bases: 6. As DNA, the CDR3 is TGTGCCAGCAGTTTATCGCAGGGGGCGGGAGAGCAGTACTTC. This gives the protein CASSLSQGAGEQYF.

The V gene is TRBV30, the J gene TRBJ2-3, with TRBD2 matching over 7 bases. CDR1 is GTSNPN and CDR2 is SVGIG in the germline V gene (reference sequence). CDR3 length: 16 amino acids. V shed 0 bases and J 3 bases; nucleotides not matched to a gene: 9. Written as DNA, the CDR3 is TGTGCCTGGAGTGTGCCGGGACTAACGGGGACAGATACGCAGTATTTT. Protein: CAWSVPGLTGTDTQYF.

This rearrangement joins TRBV28 to TRBJ1-4; perhaps TRBD1 as D (5 bases). Germline V gives CDR1 MDHEN, CDR2 SYDVKM. V was cut by 4 bases and J by 0 bases, with 9 bases left in between. CDR3 length: 15 residues. The CDR3 sequence: CASSYRLATNEKLFF. Written as DNA, the CDR3 is TGTGCCAGCAGTTACAGGTTGGCAACTAATGAAAAACTGTTTTTT.

The chain links TRBV29-1 to TRBJ2-1; 9 bases align to TRBD1. The V gene end was trimmed by 7 bases and the J gene end by 1 base; junction bases not matched to a gene: 14. This CDR3 is built from 17 residues. CDR1 and CDR2 (germline): SQVTM, ANQGSEA. The CDR3 reads CSGLTPGTGRSYNEQFF. The CDR3 DNA sequence: TGCAGCGGCCTAACACCCGGGACAGGGCGGTCCTACAATGAGCAGTTCTTC.

J is TRBJ1-1 and V is TRBV6-5; D is unclear. Germline-derived CDR1 and CDR2 are MNHEY and SVGAGI. CDR3 length equals 13 residues. Deletions cut 2 bases from V and 4 bases from J, with 8 bases between. The CDR3 loop reads CASSYTWLTEAFF. CDR3 sequence (DNA): TGTGCCAGCAGTTACACCTGGCTCACTGAAGCTTTCTTT.

The V and J genes are TRBV4-2 and TRBJ1-4; perhaps TRBD1 as D (5 bases). CDR1 is LGHNA, CDR2 YNFKEQ, per germline. The CDR3 contains 15 residues. Trimming took 2 bases from V and 8 from J, leaving 15 bases between them. CDR3 DNA sequence: TGTGCCAGCAGCCAATACCGGGACTCGGCAGAAAAACTGTTTTTT. Encoded protein: CASSQYRDSAEKLFF.

Here the CDR3 DNA reads TGTGCCAGCGCCCGGGGGACCGGGGAGCTGTTTTTT. Protein product: CASARGTGELFF. The chain couples TRBV12-3 or TRBV12-4 to TRBJ2-2, with D possibly matching TRBD2 (6 bases). Trimming took off 8 bases at V and 5 bases at J, with 9 bases between the two ends. CDR3 size: 12 residues.

The rearrangement links TRBV28 to TRBJ1-2; D unclear. V lost 6 bases and J 4 bases, leaving 24 bases between the germline ends. CDR1 is MDHEN, CDR2 SYDVKM, per germline. There are 17 residues in the CDR3. The DNA for the CDR3 is TGTGCCAGCAGGACTTTTAAATTGGGCCAAGCGGCCTATGGCTACACCTTC. Its translation: CASRTFKLGQAAYGYTF.

This rearrangement joins TRBV2 to TRBJ2-1; 8 bases match TRBD1. This CDR3 contains 12 residues. V dropped 4 bases and J dropped 8; count of bases not matched to a gene: 1. Germline-derived CDR1 and CDR2 are SNHLY and FYNNEI. As DNA, the CDR3 is TGTGCCAGCAGTGGACAGGGGTATGAGCAGTTCTTC. This codes for CASSGQGYEQFF.

This clone was seen only a few times. The J gene is TRBJ1-2, the V gene TRBV7-2; maybe TRBD1 (5 bases). The ends were cut back, 1 base at V and 8 bases at J, with 17 bases in the middle. The germline V gene has CDR1 SGHTA and CDR2 FQGNSA. This CDR3 region has 15 residues. The CDR3 is CASSLVSPGGEGYTF. CDR3 sequence (DNA): TGTGCCAGCAGCTTAGTAAGCCCCGGAGGGGAAGGCTACACCTTC.

The rearrangement joins TRBV7-2 to TRBJ2-1, with D tentatively TRBD1 (6 bases). V was clipped by 5 bases and J by 5 bases, with 19 bases between them. The CDR3 is 16 amino acids. Per germline, CDR1 SGHTA and CDR2 FQGNSA. The CDR3 DNA sequence: TGTGCCAGCAGCCCAATGAGGTCAGGGGCCCACAATGAGCAGTTCTTC. It yields the protein CASSPMRSGAHNEQFF.

The sample holds one count of this clone. In the same sample, other DNA sequences code for this CDR3. The CDR3 coding sequence is TGTGCCAGCAGTTTTTCCGGGAACACTGAAGCTTTCTTT. Its translation is CASSFSGNTEAFF. V usage is TRBV27 and J usage is TRBJ1-1; D is undetermined. CDR1 is MNHEY, CDR2 SMNVEV, per germline (reference sequence). CDR3 length: 13 amino acids. V was cut by 3 bases and J by 1 base, with 6 bases left in between.

The rearrangement links TRBV7-9 to TRBJ2-5, with 11 bases that match TRBD2. This CDR3 has 15 amino acids. The V segment lost 5 bases and the J segment 5 bases; nucleotides outside the gene matches: 7. In germline, CDR1 is SEHNR, CDR2 FQNEAQ (reference sequence). CDR3 amino acids: CASSPGTSGGETQYF. The CDR3 DNA reads TGTGCCAGCAGCCCCGGGACTAGCGGTGGGGAGACCCAGTACTTC.

The V call is TRBV29-1, the J call TRBJ2-7; 10 bases fit TRBD2. Germline lookup yields CDR1 SQVTM and CDR2 ANQGSEA. This CDR3 contains 15 residues. After removal of 7 bases from V and 5 bases from J, the junction contained 14 bases not matched to a gene. The CDR3 bases are TGCAGCGCGGCTCCTAGCGGGAGCAGAGGGGACGAGCAGTACTTC. Translated, it gives CSAAPSGSRGDEQYF.

The V and J genes are TRBV10-3 and TRBJ1-1; TRBD1 matches 7 bases. Germline CDR1 ENHRY, CDR2 SYGVKD. The CDR3 totals 17 residues. The ends lost 5 bases at V and 3 bases at J; junction bases unmatched: 15. In DNA, the CDR3 is TGTGCCATCAGTCGAAACCAACAGGGGACCAAACACACTGAAGCTTTCTTT. Residues: CAISRNQQGTKHTEAFF.

V gene TRBV6-5 combines with J gene TRBJ2-2; 8 nucleotides match TRBD1. The CDR3 has 16 residues. With V trimmed by 2 bases and J by 5 bases, 7 bases remained unmatched. Germline loops: CDR1 MNHEY, CDR2 SVGAGI. The CDR3 DNA sequence: TGTGCCAGCAGTTACGCAGGACAGGGTAATACCGGGGAGCTGTTTTTT. Its protein is CASSYAGQGNTGELFF.

The V gene is TRBV2, the J gene TRBJ2-3; 10 bases match TRBD2. The CDR3 is 16 residues long. Germline CDR1 reads SNHLY; CDR2 reads FYNNEI. After removal of 1 base from V and 5 bases from J, the junction contained 6 bases not matched to a gene. CDR3 nucleotides: TGTGCCAGCAGTGAAGGGCTAGCGGGGGTGGGAGATACGCAGTATTTT. Translated: CASSEGLAGVGDTQYF.

The rearrangement joins TRBV11-3 to TRBJ2-3; D might be TRBD2 (6 bases). The CDR3 runs 14 residues. Deletions cut 1 base from V and 5 bases from J, with 10 bases between. Germline V lookup: CDR1 SGHNT, CDR2 YENEEA. CDR3 residues: CASSLGTTRDTQYF. CDR3 coding DNA: TGTGCCAGCAGCTTAGGGACTACGCGAGATACGCAGTATTTT.

The rearrangement joins TRBV4-1 to TRBJ2-3, with 9 bases identical to TRBD2. This CDR3 region has 16 residues. V was clipped by 0 bases and J by 6 bases; unmatched bases: 7. CDR1 and CDR2 from the germline V gene are MGHRA and YSYEKL. The CDR3 protein is CASSQEGLAPSDTQYF. Written as DNA, the CDR3 is TGCGCCAGCAGCCAAGAGGGACTAGCCCCTTCCGATACGCAGTATTTT.

The gene calls are TRBV12-5 and TRBJ2-7; D perhaps matches TRBD2 (6 bases). Per germline, CDR1 LGHNT and CDR2 FRNRAP. The V and J ends lost 1 base and 3 bases respectively, with 10 bases between them. CDR3 size: 14 residues. The CDR3 sequence is CASGLGPGDYEQYF. The DNA for the CDR3 is TGTGCTAGTGGTTTGGGGCCGGGAGACTACGAGCAGTACTTC.

The chain uses TRBV5-1 and TRBJ2-2; TRBD1 might be the D (6 bases). The CDR3 length is 15 residues. V lost 2 bases and J lost 4, with 12 bases in between. Germline V gene data show CDR1 as SGHRS and CDR2 as YFSETQ. The CDR3 loop is CASSFVQGATGELFF. The DNA for the CDR3 is TGCGCCAGCAGCTTCGTACAGGGAGCCACCGGGGAGCTGTTTTTT.